This T cell receptor (beta chain) was recovered during a study of blood T cell repertoires in COVID-19. For the study at large: The origin of the acute and convalescent COVID-19 samples was the United States, Italy and Spain. The cDNA or gDNA used as material had been derived from T cells, B-cell-depleted T cells, or PBMCs.

Germline assignment: CDR1 LNHDA and CDR2 SQIVND (reference sequence). The CDR3 runs 15 residues. The V end was cut by 6 bases, the J end by 9 bases, with 23 bases between. Under the authors' procedure: Quantification of nucleated cells was approximated via reference gene primer amplification. Sequencing was performed with immunoSEQ multiplex PCR; in TCRdb, only in-frame clones are kept and a portion is missing. The V and J calls and clone size come from that table; D and trimming were worked out from the DNA. The table lists about 74,000 clones, around 88% of them singletons. This sequence was found in an elderly woman with active or convalescent COVID-19. The sample comprised peripheral blood. V is TRBV19 and J is TRBJ2-5, with a weak D call TRBD2 (6 bases). The CDR3 loop reads CASSPAGTPSSSQYF. The CDR3 DNA sequence: TGTGCCAGTAGCCCGGCGGGAACCCCTTCTTCTTCCCAGTACTTC.